This TCR beta chain comes out of a study of early T cells in non-severe SARS-CoV-2 infection. TCRdb redid the calling of the 5' RACE reads with MiXCR, one entry per CDR3 protein. This table has tens of thousands of distinct CDR3 sequences, roughly 5.5% appearing once. At least ten counts were recorded for this clonotype. Sequencing was done on a sample of whole blood. The TCR originated in an adult who was a healthcare worker with PCR-confirmed SARS-CoV-2 infection or an uninfected control (not recorded which).

This CDR3 is CASSLGPGYPQHF. Written as DNA, the CDR3 is TGTGCCAGCAGCTTGGGTCCTGGATATCCCCAGCATTTT. The chain couples TRBV5-4 to TRBJ1-5; the D is unclear. Deletions cut 0 bases from V and 10 bases from J, with 11 bases between. This CDR3 spans 13 amino acids. Germline CDR1 reads SGHNT; CDR2 reads YYREEE (reference sequence).